One sample yielded the 6 T cell receptor beta chains listed below, sequenced in a study of CD8+CD57+ T cells in acquired aplastic anemia. Patients sequenced had flow cytometry evidence of CD8+CD57+ cell expansion. For CDR3 and TCR beta VDJ profiling, genomic DNA was the template used. Via MiXCR, TCRdb re-called the reads, giving one row per CDR3 protein. The table includes around 190,000 distinct CDR3 sequences, less than 50% detected once. Sequenced material: sorted CD4+, CD8+, or CD8+CD57+ T cells (not recorded which) from PBMCs. These receptors were taken from a human donor with aplastic anemia.

The J gene is TRBJ2-5, the V gene TRBV4-1; 9 nucleotides match TRBD1. The J segment lost 3 bases and the V segment lost 3 bases, leaving 5 bases of the junction unmatched. From germline, CDR1 is MGHRA and CDR2 YSYEKL. This CDR3 spans 15 amino acids. The CDR3 region is CASSQRDREEETQYF. The DNA of the CDR3 is TGCGCCAGCAGCCAGCGGGACAGGGAGGAAGAGACCCAGTACTTC.

This clonotype appeared a few times. The chain employs TRBV2 and TRBJ2-7, with D possibly TRBD2 on 6 matching bases. This CDR3 comprises 12 residues. With 8 bases removed from V and 2 bases from J, the gap between germline ends came to 10 bases. Germline CDR1 reads SNHLY; CDR2 reads FYNNEI. The DNA for the CDR3 is TGTGCCAGCGGGAGGAGGCCCTACGAGCAGTACTTC. Protein sequence: CASGRRPYEQYF.

This clonotype appeared many times. V is TRBV5-1 and J is TRBJ1-3; D gene unclear. This CDR3 comprises 13 residues. V shed 0 bases and J shed 4 bases, with 5 bases lying between them. The germline V gene encodes CDR1 SGHRS and CDR2 YFSETQ. This CDR3 is CASSLGNGNTIYF. The CDR3 DNA is TGCGCCAGCAGCTTGGGGAACGGAAACACCATATATTTT.

The chain uses TRBV11-2 and TRBJ1-1; no reliable D call. V lost 2 bases and J lost 1, with 5 bases in between. From germline, CDR1 is SGHAT and CDR2 FQNNGV. The CDR3 consists of 13 residues. This chain's CDR3 is CASSLNGNTEAFF. In DNA, the CDR3 is TGTGCCAGCAGCTTAAACGGGAACACTGAAGCTTTCTTT.

This clonotype was observed at least ten times. The chain couples TRBV5-1 to TRBJ2-1; D is uncertain. Looked up from germline, CDR1 is SGHRS and CDR2 is YFSETQ. V gave up 5 bases and J gave up 0 bases, with 12 bases separating them. This CDR3 contains 15 residues. This CDR3 reads CASRPDPSSYNEQFF. CDR3 DNA sequence: TGCGCCAGCAGACCCGACCCAAGCTCCTACAATGAGCAGTTCTTC.

The CDR3 DNA reads TGTGCCAGCAGCTTAGGGTCAGGGGTCGGTCAGCCCCAGCATTTT. Translating gives CASSLGSGVGQPQHF. The gene calls are TRBV7-6 and TRBJ1-5, with D possibly being TRBD1 (6 bases). This CDR3 region has 15 residues. CDR1 is SGHVS and CDR2 is FNYEAQ in the germline V gene. Trimming left V 1 base short and J 6 bases short, with 13 bases between.